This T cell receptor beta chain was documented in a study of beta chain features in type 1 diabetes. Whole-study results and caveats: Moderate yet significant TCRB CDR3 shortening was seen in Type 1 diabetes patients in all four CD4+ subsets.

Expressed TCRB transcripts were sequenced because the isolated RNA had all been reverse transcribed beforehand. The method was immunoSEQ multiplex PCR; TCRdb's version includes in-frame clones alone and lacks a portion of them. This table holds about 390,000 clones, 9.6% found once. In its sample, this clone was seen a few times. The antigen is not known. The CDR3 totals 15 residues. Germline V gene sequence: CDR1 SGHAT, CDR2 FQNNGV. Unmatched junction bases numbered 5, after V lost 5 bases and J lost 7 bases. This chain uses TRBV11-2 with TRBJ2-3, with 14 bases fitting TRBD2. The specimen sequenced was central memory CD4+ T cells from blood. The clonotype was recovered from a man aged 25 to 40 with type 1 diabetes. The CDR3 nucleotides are TGTGCCAGCAGCCCAGGACTAGCGGGAGGAAATACGCAGTATTTT. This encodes CASSPGLAGGNTQYF.